The 15 T cell receptor beta chains below come from one sample, sequenced in a study of shared clonotypes between healthy human individuals. Here immunoSEQ multiplex PCR was the method, and the copy in TCRdb shows in-frame clones only, minus some. The profile shows 2,500,000 or so clones, just under 95% of them singletons. Sequencing was done on a sample of naive CD4+ T cells from PBMCs. Noted subset: CD45RA+ positively selected. The receptors stem from a man aged 18 to 35 in good health. Some clones in this sample may be carry-over from other donors' samples.

This chain links TRBV6-6 with TRBJ2-3, with D perhaps TRBD1 or TRBD2 (5 bases each). Trimming cost V 6 bases and J 3 bases, with 13 bases left between them. The germline V gene has CDR1 MNHNY and CDR2 SVGAGI (reference sequence). The CDR3 runs 14 residues. The CDR3 DNA follows: TGTGCCAGCAGCCGGGGCTTCGGGACAGATACGCAGTATTTT. This encodes CASSRGFGTDTQYF.

The chain links TRBV28 to TRBJ2-3; D unclear. The CDR3 length is 15 residues. The V end was cut by 4 bases, the J end by 0 bases, with 11 bases between. Germline CDR1 reads MDHEN; CDR2 reads SYDVKM. CDR3 sequence (DNA): TGTGCCAGCAGTTCACCCGCCTCTAGCACAGATACGCAGTATTTT. This translates into CASSSPASSTDTQYF. Full variable domain (remainder filled in from reference TRBV28 and TRBJ2-3): DVKVTQSSRYLVKRTGEKVFLECVQDMDHENMFWYRQDPGLGLRLIYFSYDVKMKEKGDIPEGYSVSREKKERFSLILESASTNQTSMYLCASSSPASSTDTQYFGPGTRLTVL.

The chain uses TRBV29-1 and TRBJ2-3; TRBD1 matches 8 bases. The germline gives CDR1 SQVTM, CDR2 ANQGSEA. Germline trimming cut 6 bases from V and 7 bases from J; bases unmatched to any gene: 12. CDR3 length equals 14 residues. In DNA, the CDR3 is TGCAGCGTCCCGAACCCCCAGGGGGCGAATACGCAGTATTTT. Protein product: CSVPNPQGANTQYF.

The rearrangement links TRBV4-3 to TRBJ2-1, with D perhaps matching TRBD2 (6 bases). CDR3 length: 13 amino acids. V shed 1 base and J shed 13 bases, with 14 bases lying between them. Germline CDR1 LGHNA, CDR2 YSLEER. The CDR3 is CASSQGGKGSQFF. Here the CDR3 DNA reads TGCGCCAGCAGCCAAGGCGGGAAGGGATCCCAGTTCTTC.

The chain combines TRBV10-3 with TRBJ2-2; D is unresolved. Germline-derived CDR1 and CDR2 are ENHRY and SYGVKD. V lost 10 bases to trimming and J lost 6 bases, with 12 bases between them. The CDR3 runs 12 residues. Here the CDR3 reads CATASAAGELFF. For the CDR3, the DNA is TGTGCCACCGCCTCGGCGGCCGGGGAGCTGTTTTTT.

V gene TRBV9 combines with J gene TRBJ1-2; D gene unclear. The germline CDR1 and CDR2 sequences are SGDLS and YYNGEE. V was pared by 0 bases and J by 4 bases, with 7 bases between. This CDR3 is built from 13 residues. The chain's CDR3 is CASSVVLGYGYTF. Written as DNA, the CDR3 is TGTGCCAGCAGCGTAGTGTTAGGCTATGGCTACACCTTC.

This rearrangement joins TRBV4-3 to TRBJ1-5; a possible D gene is TRBD1 (5 bases). Germline V lookup: CDR1 LGHNA, CDR2 YSLEER. V was cut by 0 bases and J by 3 bases, with 9 bases left in between. The CDR3 sequence is 15 residues long. CDR3 bases: TGCGCCAGCAGCCAAGACGGGGGTAACAATCAGCCCCAGCATTTT. Its protein is CASSQDGGNNQPQHF.

V gene TRBV18 combines with J gene TRBJ2-1; 16 bases are a match to TRBD2. The CDR3 loop spans 20 amino acids. V was clipped by 4 bases and J by 6 bases; unmatched bases: 15. The germline V gene has CDR1 KGHSH and CDR2 LQKENI. CDR3 nucleotide sequence: TGTGCCAGCTCACAAAACAACCGGGGACTAGCGGGAGGGCCAGCCAATGAGCAGTTCTTC. Translating gives CASSQNNRGLAGGPANEQFF.

The genes are TRBV10-1 and TRBJ2-3; the match to TRBD2 covers 12 bases. Unmatched junction bases numbered 12, after V lost 8 bases and J lost 0 bases. CDR1 is WNHNN and CDR2 is SYGVQD in the germline V gene (reference sequence). CDR3 length: 18 amino acids. The CDR3 DNA follows: TGCGCCAGCTCCGAAGGGACTAGCGGGCCTCCTAGCACAGATACGCAGTATTTT. The encoded protein is CASSEGTSGPPSTDTQYF.

The chain is built from TRBV4-1 and TRBJ1-4; a weak D match, TRBD1 (5 bases). CDR1 and CDR2 from the germline V gene are MGHRA and YSYEKL. V gave up 2 bases and J gave up 5 bases, with 9 bases separating them. The CDR3 consists of 14 residues. Here the CDR3 reads CASSQRQKNEKLFF. In DNA form, the CDR3 reads TGCGCCAGCAGCCAAAGACAGAAGAATGAAAAACTGTTTTTT.

This chain links TRBV28 with TRBJ1-1; D not certain. Germline V CDR1 and CDR2: MDHEN, SYDVKM. V dropped 2 bases and J dropped 11 bases, with 15 bases sitting between them. The CDR3 is 13 residues long. The CDR3 loop reads CASSLTAGLQAFF. Here the CDR3 DNA reads TGTGCCAGCAGTTTAACGGCTGGGTTGCAGGCTTTCTTT.

The chain links TRBV2 to TRBJ2-3; D not resolved. Germline V CDR1 and CDR2: SNHLY, FYNNEI. V was shortened by 3 bases and J by 1 base, with 8 bases between the two germline ends. The CDR3 covers 14 residues. CDR3 DNA: TGTGCCAGCAGTGATACAGCGCGCACAGATACGCAGTATTTT. It yields the protein CASSDTARTDTQYF. The whole variable domain, filled in from reference TRBV2 and TRBJ2-3, reads EPEVTQTPSHQVTQMGQEVILRCVPISNHLYFYWYRQILGQKVEFLVSFYNNEISEKSEIFDDQFSVERPDGSNFTLKIRSTKLEDSAMYFCASSDTARTDTQYFGPGTRLTVL.

The chain recombines TRBV2 with TRBJ2-7; TRBD1 is a possible D gene (6 bases). The germline CDR1 and CDR2 sequences are SNHLY and FYNNEI. This CDR3 comprises 18 residues. V was shortened by 4 bases and J by 3 bases, with 25 bases between the two germline ends. The CDR3 here is CASSGSLGWDTRLYEQYF. Written as DNA, the CDR3 is TGTGCCAGCAGTGGGTCCCTAGGGTGGGACACCAGGCTCTACGAGCAGTACTTC.

The rearrangement uses TRBV5-8 and TRBJ1-3, with 11 bases lining up with TRBD1. With V trimmed by 4 bases and J by 2 bases, 2 bases remained unmatched. CDR1 and CDR2 from the germline V gene are SGHTS and YDEGEE. The CDR3 runs 15 residues. CDR3 coding DNA: TGTGCCAGCAGCCGGACAGGGGGCCCTGGAAACACCATATATTTT. Translating it yields CASSRTGGPGNTIYF. Looking up the rest from reference TRBV5-8 and TRBJ1-3 gives the full variable domain: EAGVTQSPTHLIKTRGQQATLRCSPISGHTSVYWYQQALGLGLQFLLWYDEGEERNRGNFPPRFSGRQFPNYSSELNVNALELEDSALYLCASSRTGGPGNTIYFGEGSWLTVV.

The chain employs TRBV19 and TRBJ2-3, with D maybe TRBD1 (6 bases). The CDR3 runs to 15 residues. CDR1 is LNHDA, CDR2 SQIVND, per germline (reference sequence). V was trimmed by 5 bases and J by 1 base, leaving 13 bases between them. The CDR3 loop is CASSSVGAGTDTQYF. In DNA form, the CDR3 reads TGTGCCAGTAGTTCGGTGGGGGCCGGCACAGATACGCAGTATTTT.